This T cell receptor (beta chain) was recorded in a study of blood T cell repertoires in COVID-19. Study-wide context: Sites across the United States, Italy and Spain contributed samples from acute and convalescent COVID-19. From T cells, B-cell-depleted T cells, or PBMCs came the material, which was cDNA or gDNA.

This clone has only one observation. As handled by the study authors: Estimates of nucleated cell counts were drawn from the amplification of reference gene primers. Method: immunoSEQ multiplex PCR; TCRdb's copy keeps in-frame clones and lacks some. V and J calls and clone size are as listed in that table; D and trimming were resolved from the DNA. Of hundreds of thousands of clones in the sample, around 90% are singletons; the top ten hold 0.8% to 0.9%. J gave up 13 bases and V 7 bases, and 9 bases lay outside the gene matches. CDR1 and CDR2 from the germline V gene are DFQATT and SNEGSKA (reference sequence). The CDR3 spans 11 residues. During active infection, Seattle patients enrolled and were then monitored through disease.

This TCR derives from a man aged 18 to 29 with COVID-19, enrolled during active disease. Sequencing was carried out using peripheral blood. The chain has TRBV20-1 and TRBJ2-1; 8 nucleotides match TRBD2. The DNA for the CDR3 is TGCAGTGGCGCGCCGGGACTAGGCCAGTTCTTC. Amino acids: CSGAPGLGQFF.